This entry is about one T cell receptor beta chain. This specimen comes from a study of shared T cell receptors in the human thymus. Generated by immunoSEQ multiplex PCR, the TCRdb table keeps only in-frame clones and is missing some. The sample has hundreds of thousands of clones; around 87% are singletons. CDR1 and CDR2 (germline): LGHNA, YSLEER. V lost 0 bases, J lost 3 bases, and 7 bases stayed unmatched. The CDR3 sequence is 16 residues long. This same sample was also taken into another study, of human thymus T cells. This second study says: Thymic tissue was derived from resections collected during corrective heart surgery.

The chain uses TRBV4-3 and TRBJ2-7, with TRBD2 matching 8 bases. This receptor was identified in a boy in the first two years of life with a congenital heart defect. Sequencing used thymocytes. CDR3 sequence (DNA): TGCGCCAGCAGCCAAGAAGTGGCGGGAGGAAACTACGAGCAGTACTTC. It codes for CASSQEVAGGNYEQYF.